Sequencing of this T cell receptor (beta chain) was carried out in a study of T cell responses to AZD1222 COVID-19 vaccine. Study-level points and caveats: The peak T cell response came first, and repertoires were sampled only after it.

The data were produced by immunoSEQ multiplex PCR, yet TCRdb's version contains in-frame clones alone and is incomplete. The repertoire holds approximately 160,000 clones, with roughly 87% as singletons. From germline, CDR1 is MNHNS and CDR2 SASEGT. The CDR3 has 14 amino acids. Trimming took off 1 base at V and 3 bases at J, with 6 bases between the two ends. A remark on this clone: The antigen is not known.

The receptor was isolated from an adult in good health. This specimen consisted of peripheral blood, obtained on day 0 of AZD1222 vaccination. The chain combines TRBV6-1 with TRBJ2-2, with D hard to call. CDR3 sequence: CASSEDGDTGELFF. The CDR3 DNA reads TGTGCCAGCAGTGAAGATGGGGACACCGGGGAGCTGTTTTTT.